Below, one TCR beta chain is given with its context. Its antigen remains unknown. Trimming shortened V by 0 bases and J by 6 bases, and 9 bases separated the two germline ends. CDR3 length: 13 residues. The germline V gene encodes CDR1 GTSNPN and CDR2 SVGIG (reference sequence). Method: immunoSEQ multiplex PCR; TCRdb's copy keeps in-frame clones and lacks some. The sample records some 100,000 clones, around 94% being singletons. These data are taken from a study of siplizumab effects on memory and regulatory T cells. Findings of the study overall: Naive T cells seemed more diverse than memory cells and seemed major alloresponse contributors. Among sequences traceable to unstimulated CD4+ memory cells, alloreactive ones were significantly reduced by siplizumab. Tregs that proliferated in siplizumab cultures did not have their suppressive function confirmed.

The receptor was derived from a human donor in good health. The chain links TRBV30 to TRBJ1-5; D unclear. The specimen sequenced was Tregs sorted from blood. CDR3 loop: CAWSVSSSQPQHF. CDR3 in DNA: TGTGCCTGGAGTGTTTCCAGTTCTCAGCCCCAGCATTTT.